The rows below give T cell receptor beta chains drawn from one sample of a study of patients and donors after allogeneic stem cell transplantation. TCRdb re-derived calls from the RT-PCR reads in MiXCR, one entry per CDR3 protein. This table has 150,000 to 250,000 distinct CDR3 sequences, 41% appearing once. Sequencing input: blood, either unsorted or a sorted T cell fraction (not recorded which). The origin of the receptors is a human donor who was either an allogeneic HSCT recipient or a stem cell or donor lymphocyte infusion donor (not recorded which). It is not recorded whose cells these are; they may come from a transplant donor. Both conserved end residues are part of each CDR3. The D gene is left open where the match is weak. Clone size is not always given. Where it is, it says once, few, many or a class for expanded clones.

v_call: TRBV12-3/TRBV12-4
d_call: -
clone_size: few
j_call: TRBJ2-3
cdr3_nt: TGTGCCAGCAGTTTAGGAGTGACAGATACGCAGTATTTT
cdr3_aa: CASSLGVTDTQYF

v_call: TRBV12-3/TRBV12-4
d_call: -
clone_size: few
j_call: TRBJ1-1
cdr3_nt: TGTGCCAGCACCGATTCTCTGACGAACACTGAAGCTTTCTTT
cdr3_aa: CASTDSLTNTEAFF

v_call: TRBV12-3/TRBV12-4
d_call: -
clone_size: few
j_call: TRBJ1-1
cdr3_nt: TGTGCCAGCAGTTCCTCCGATGCCCCCAACACTGAAGCTTTCTTT
cdr3_aa: CASSSSDAPNTEAFF

v_call: TRBV18
d_call: TRBD1
clone_size: -
j_call: TRBJ2-7
cdr3_nt: TGTGCCAGCTCACTCAACAGGGGTAGGACCTACGAGCAGTACTTC
cdr3_aa: CASSLNRGRTYEQYF

v_call: TRBV28
d_call: -
clone_size: -
j_call: TRBJ2-7
cdr3_nt: TGTGCCAGCAGACATCACAACTCCTACGAGCAGTACTTC
cdr3_aa: CASRHHNSYEQYF

v_call: TRBV11-2
d_call: -
clone_size: -
j_call: TRBJ1-6
cdr3_nt: TGTGCCAGCAGCCGAGGACGGATCAATTCACCCCTCCACTTT
cdr3_aa: CASSRGRINSPLHF

v_call: TRBV2
d_call: TRBD1
clone_size: few
j_call: TRBJ1-5
cdr3_nt: TGTGCCAGCAGTCCGGGACAGGGCATTGGAGTGAGCAATCAGCCCCAGCATTTT
cdr3_aa: CASSPGQGIGVSNQPQHF

v_call: TRBV6-2/TRBV6-3
d_call: -
clone_size: -
j_call: TRBJ1-2
cdr3_nt: TGTGCCAGCACACGGCGGGAAACATATGGCTACACCTTC
cdr3_aa: CASTRRETYGYTF

v_call: TRBV5-1
d_call: -
clone_size: few
j_call: TRBJ2-5
cdr3_nt: TGCGCCAGCAGTTCCCGGCCGGAAGAGACCCAGTACTTC
cdr3_aa: CASSSRPEETQYF

v_call: TRBV30
d_call: -
clone_size: few
j_call: TRBJ1-5
cdr3_nt: TGTGCCTGGAGCCCCAGAATCTATCAGCCCCAGCATTTT
cdr3_aa: CAWSPRIYQPQHF

v_call: TRBV27
d_call: -
clone_size: -
j_call: TRBJ1-1
cdr3_nt: TGTGCCAGCAGTTTAAATCAGGGGCTGAACACTGAAGCTTTCTTT
cdr3_aa: CASSLNQGLNTEAFF

v_call: TRBV6-6
d_call: TRBD1
clone_size: few
j_call: TRBJ2-7
cdr3_nt: TGTGCCAGCAGTCCCCCCGGGACAGGGCAATACGAGCAGTACTTC
cdr3_aa: CASSPPGTGQYEQYF

v_call: TRBV20-1
d_call: -
clone_size: -
j_call: TRBJ2-1
cdr3_nt: TGCAGTCTTGTGGGGAATGAGCAGTTCTTC
cdr3_aa: CSLVGNEQFF

v_call: TRBV7-2
d_call: -
clone_size: -
j_call: TRBJ2-7
cdr3_nt: TGTGCCAGCAGCTTTCTAGGGGATGCCTACGAGCAGTACTTC
cdr3_aa: CASSFLGDAYEQYF

v_call: TRBV12-3/TRBV12-4
d_call: -
clone_size: few
j_call: TRBJ2-7
cdr3_nt: TGTGCCAGCAGTGTTCGAGATCGGGGGAGCGAGCAGTACTTC
cdr3_aa: CASSVRDRGSEQYF

v_call: TRBV12-3/TRBV12-4
d_call: -
clone_size: few
j_call: TRBJ1-2
cdr3_nt: TGTGCCAGCAGACAGTTAAACTATGGCTACACCTTC
cdr3_aa: CASRQLNYGYTF

v_call: TRBV6-6
d_call: -
clone_size: -
j_call: TRBJ1-4
cdr3_nt: TGTGCCAGCAGGCAGGGAGAGGTCAATGAAAAACTGTTTTTT
cdr3_aa: CASRQGEVNEKLFF

v_call: TRBV12-3/TRBV12-4
d_call: -
clone_size: -
j_call: TRBJ2-2
cdr3_nt: TGTGCCGAGTATTCGAACACCGGGGAGCTGTTTTTT
cdr3_aa: CAEYSNTGELFF

v_call: TRBV9
d_call: -
clone_size: few
j_call: TRBJ1-3
cdr3_nt: TGTGCCAGCAGAGGGGCAGAGCCTGGAAACACCATATATTTT
cdr3_aa: CASRGAEPGNTIYF

v_call: TRBV2
d_call: -
clone_size: few
j_call: TRBJ1-1
cdr3_nt: TGTGCCAGCGGGGGACTAATGAACACTGAAGCTTTCTTT
cdr3_aa: CASGGLMNTEAFF

v_call: TRBV7-2
d_call: TRBD2
clone_size: -
j_call: TRBJ2-3
cdr3_nt: TGTGCCAGCAGCTTAGCGGCGGGAGGGGATTCCGATACGCAGTATTTT
cdr3_aa: CASSLAAGGDSDTQYF

v_call: TRBV29-1
d_call: TRBD1
clone_size: -
j_call: TRBJ1-4
cdr3_nt: TGCAGCGCCCGCGGACAGGGAGATGAAAAACTGTTTTTT
cdr3_aa: CSARGQGDEKLFF

v_call: TRBV19
d_call: TRBD1
clone_size: -
j_call: TRBJ2-1
cdr3_nt: TGTGCCAGTAGTCTCGGGACAGGGTACAATGAGCAGTTCTTC
cdr3_aa: CASSLGTGYNEQFF

v_call: TRBV7-9
d_call: -
clone_size: -
j_call: TRBJ1-2
cdr3_nt: TGTGCCAGCAGCAGTTTGGGGGAATGGGGCTACACCTTC
cdr3_aa: CASSSLGEWGYTF

v_call: TRBV24-1
d_call: -
clone_size: few
j_call: TRBJ2-3
cdr3_nt: TGTGCCACCAGTGCTTCCGGAACCATTCGACGCACAGATACGCAGTATTTT
cdr3_aa: CATSASGTIRRTDTQYF

v_call: TRBV7-3
d_call: -
clone_size: -
j_call: TRBJ2-1
cdr3_nt: TGTGCCAGCAGCCCATCTTTGGGCAATGAGCAGTTCTTC
cdr3_aa: CASSPSLGNEQFF

v_call: TRBV7-6
d_call: -
clone_size: few
j_call: TRBJ1-2
cdr3_nt: TGTGCCAGCAGCTTAGGGCCAAGGTCTGAACTCCCGGAACTTGGCTACACCTTC
cdr3_aa: CASSLGPRSELPELGYTF

v_call: TRBV12-3/TRBV12-4
d_call: -
clone_size: -
j_call: TRBJ2-7
cdr3_nt: TGTGCCAGCAGTTTAACTCCGGGCCGAAAGACCTACGAGCAGTACTTC
cdr3_aa: CASSLTPGRKTYEQYF

v_call: TRBV20-1
d_call: TRBD2
clone_size: -
j_call: TRBJ2-1
cdr3_nt: TGCAGTGCTAATAAATGGCGGGAGGGCAATGAGCAGTTCTTC
cdr3_aa: CSANKWREGNEQFF

v_call: TRBV27
d_call: -
clone_size: -
j_call: TRBJ1-2
cdr3_nt: TGTGCCAGCAGTTTTGTCGGGGTACACACCTATGGCTACACCTTC
cdr3_aa: CASSFVGVHTYGYTF

v_call: TRBV29-1
d_call: -
clone_size: -
j_call: TRBJ2-7
cdr3_nt: TGCAGCGCTCAGGGGCCAGGATCCTACGAGCAGTACTTC
cdr3_aa: CSAQGPGSYEQYF

v_call: TRBV9
d_call: TRBD2
clone_size: few
j_call: TRBJ2-1
cdr3_nt: TGTGCCAGCAGCTCTCGAGCGGGAGGGCCTCTCAATGAGCAGTTCTTC
cdr3_aa: CASSSRAGGPLNEQFF

v_call: TRBV6-5
d_call: TRBD2
clone_size: -
j_call: TRBJ2-4
cdr3_nt: TGTGCCACGCGCCCTAGCGGGATGGACAAAAACATTCAGTACTTC
cdr3_aa: CATRPSGMDKNIQYF

v_call: TRBV5-1
d_call: -
clone_size: few
j_call: TRBJ1-4
cdr3_nt: TGCGCCAGCAGCTTGGTTGCGGCCTCTAATGAAAAACTGTTTTTT
cdr3_aa: CASSLVAASNEKLFF

v_call: TRBV9
d_call: -
clone_size: -
j_call: TRBJ2-3
cdr3_nt: TGTGCCAGCAGCCCACGTAGCGGAGAAGATACGCAGTATTTT
cdr3_aa: CASSPRSGEDTQYF

v_call: TRBV4-3
d_call: TRBD1
clone_size: few
j_call: TRBJ1-5
cdr3_nt: TGCGCCAGCAGCCAGACAGGGAATGGCAATCAGCCCCAGCATTTT
cdr3_aa: CASSQTGNGNQPQHF

v_call: TRBV28
d_call: -
clone_size: -
j_call: TRBJ2-1
cdr3_nt: TGTGCCAGCAGTCTCCGGGACTCATACAATGAGCAGTTCTTC
cdr3_aa: CASSLRDSYNEQFF

v_call: TRBV5-1
d_call: -
clone_size: few
j_call: TRBJ1-6
cdr3_nt: TGCGCCAGCAGCTTGAGTAGGATCGATGGACCCCTCCACTTT
cdr3_aa: CASSLSRIDGPLHF

v_call: TRBV7-9
d_call: -
clone_size: few
j_call: TRBJ1-1
cdr3_nt: TGTGCCTCGGACTGGGGGGTAAGGACTGAAGCTTTCTTT
cdr3_aa: CASDWGVRTEAFF

v_call: TRBV27
d_call: TRBD1
clone_size: -
j_call: TRBJ1-1
cdr3_nt: TGTGCCAGCTCGGTCCGGGAGGGGGCGGGAGCTTTCTTT
cdr3_aa: CASSVREGAGAFF

v_call: TRBV24-1
d_call: -
clone_size: few
j_call: TRBJ1-2
cdr3_nt: TGTGCCACCAGTGACTCTCGAGCTTCTAACTATGGCTACACCTTC
cdr3_aa: CATSDSRASNYGYTF

v_call: TRBV30
d_call: -
clone_size: -
j_call: TRBJ1-1
cdr3_nt: TGTGCCTGGAGTGTAGTAGGACAGCCGAACACTGAAGCTTTCTTT
cdr3_aa: CAWSVVGQPNTEAFF

v_call: TRBV3-1
d_call: TRBD2
clone_size: -
j_call: TRBJ2-7
cdr3_nt: TGTGCCAGCAGACGTACTAGCGGGCCTATGGACTCCTACGAGCAGTACTTC
cdr3_aa: CASRRTSGPMDSYEQYF

v_call: TRBV28
d_call: TRBD2
clone_size: -
j_call: TRBJ2-1
cdr3_nt: TGTGCCAGCAGTTTAGGGACTAGCGGGAGCGGCCCCTACAATGAGCAGTTCTTC
cdr3_aa: CASSLGTSGSGPYNEQFF

v_call: TRBV6-6
d_call: -
clone_size: -
j_call: TRBJ2-7
cdr3_nt: TGTGCCAGCAGTTACTCGATGAGTATAAATCGGGAGCAGTACTTC
cdr3_aa: CASSYSMSINREQYF

v_call: TRBV12-3/TRBV12-4
d_call: -
clone_size: -
j_call: TRBJ1-1
cdr3_nt: TGTGCCAGCAGAATAGACGGGAGGAACACTGAAGCTTTCTTT
cdr3_aa: CASRIDGRNTEAFF

v_call: TRBV7-2
d_call: -
clone_size: few
j_call: TRBJ1-2
cdr3_nt: TGTGCCAGCAGCACGATCACCGGACGGACGGGCTACACCTTC
cdr3_aa: CASSTITGRTGYTF

v_call: TRBV7-6
d_call: -
clone_size: few
j_call: TRBJ2-1
cdr3_nt: TGTGCCAGCAGCTTAGGGTCTAGACCCAGCTCCTACAATGAGCAGTTCTTC
cdr3_aa: CASSLGSRPSSYNEQFF

v_call: TRBV27
d_call: TRBD2
clone_size: -
j_call: TRBJ2-7
cdr3_nt: TGTGCCAGCAGTTTTATACTAGCGGGAATTTACGAGCAGTACTTC
cdr3_aa: CASSFILAGIYEQYF

v_call: TRBV7-2
d_call: TRBD1
clone_size: few
j_call: TRBJ1-1
cdr3_nt: TGTGCCAGCAGCTTCAGGACAGGGCCATCGGAAGCTTTCTTT
cdr3_aa: CASSFRTGPSEAFF

v_call: TRBV10-3
d_call: TRBD1
clone_size: few
j_call: TRBJ1-2
cdr3_nt: TGTGCCACCCGTACAGGGGGCGACTATGGCTACACCTTC
cdr3_aa: CATRTGGDYGYTF

v_call: TRBV7-2
d_call: -
clone_size: -
j_call: TRBJ2-1
cdr3_nt: TGTGCCAGCAGCCTTGCGGGTAGCGGAGCCTACAATGAGCAGTTCTTC
cdr3_aa: CASSLAGSGAYNEQFF

v_call: TRBV7-9
d_call: -
clone_size: few
j_call: TRBJ1-5
cdr3_nt: TGTGCCAGCAGCTTATATATGCCAGGGAGCAATCAGCCCCAGCATTTT
cdr3_aa: CASSLYMPGSNQPQHF

v_call: TRBV7-2
d_call: -
clone_size: -
j_call: TRBJ1-2
cdr3_nt: TGTGCCAGCAGCGGGCCCCGGGGCAGTCATATCTACGGCTACACCTTC
cdr3_aa: CASSGPRGSHIYGYTF

v_call: TRBV4-2
d_call: -
clone_size: -
j_call: TRBJ1-1
cdr3_nt: TGTGCCAGCAGCCAAGTCACAGGTGGGAACACTGAAGCTTTCTTT
cdr3_aa: CASSQVTGGNTEAFF

v_call: TRBV3-1
d_call: -
clone_size: -
j_call: TRBJ2-5
cdr3_nt: TGTGCCAGCAGCCAAGATGTGAGGTCACAAGAGACCCAGTACTTC
cdr3_aa: CASSQDVRSQETQYF

v_call: TRBV20-1
d_call: -
clone_size: many
j_call: TRBJ1-1
cdr3_nt: TGCAGTGCTAGGGGTGCGCGGACGGCAATGAACACTGAAGCTTTCTTT
cdr3_aa: CSARGARTAMNTEAFF